This entry features one T cell receptor beta chain sequence. The data stem from a study of blood T cell repertoires in COVID-19. Study in general: Sample material is recorded as cDNA or gDNA derived from T cells, B-cell-depleted T cells, or PBMCs.

TCRdb's copy holds only in-frame clones and misses some; the assay was immunoSEQ multiplex PCR. The top ten hold over 3.5% of the sample, which has 150,000 to 200,000 clones, around 87% seen once. This CDR3 is built from 13 residues. Germline V gene data show CDR1 as SGHRS and CDR2 as YFSETQ. V was pared by 4 bases and J by 4 bases, with 9 bases between. The TCR comes from a man aged 18-30 years with active or convalescent COVID-19. Sequencing input: peripheral blood. The rearrangement uses TRBV5-1 and TRBJ1-5, with D perhaps TRBD1 (6 bases). CDR3 amino acids: CASSPGQNQPQHF. The DNA for the CDR3 is TGCGCCAGCAGCCCAGGACAGAATCAGCCCCAGCATTTT. The whole variable domain, filled in from reference TRBV5-1 and TRBJ1-5, reads KAGVTQTPRYLIKTRGQQVTLSCSPISGHRSVSWYQQTPGQGLQFLFEYFSETQRNKGNFPGRFSGRQFSNSRSEMNVSTLELGDSALYLCASSPGQNQPQHFGDGTRLSIL.